Shown below are 14 T cell receptor beta chains from a single sample sequenced in a study of T cell responses to AZD1222 COVID-19 vaccine. TCRdb's copy holds only in-frame clones and misses some; the assay was immunoSEQ multiplex PCR. The sample includes about 82,000 clones, roughly four fifths of them seen just once. The sequenced sample was peripheral blood, obtained 28 days after the second AZD1222 dose. These receptors came from an adult who received the AZD1222 COVID-19 vaccine.

This clone was seen a single time. The chain couples TRBV30 to TRBJ2-5, with a possible D match to TRBD2 (6 bases). Per the germline V gene, CDR1 is GTSNPN and CDR2 is SVGIG (reference sequence). V dropped 1 base and J dropped 4 bases, with 16 bases sitting between them. The CDR3 runs to 15 residues. CDR3 nucleotide sequence: TGTGCCTGGAGTGCCCCGACTAGTTTCCTAGAGACCCAGTACTTC. Its protein is CAWSAPTSFLETQYF. Variable domain in full (rest from reference TRBV30 and TRBJ2-5): SQTIHQWPATLVQPVGSPLSLECTVEGTSNPNLYWYRQAAGRGLQLLFYSVGIGQISSEVPQNLSASRPQDRQFILSSKKLLLSDSGFYLCAWSAPTSFLETQYFGPGTRLLVL.

This chain connects TRBV7-8 to TRBJ1-2; no firm D call. This CDR3 comprises 17 residues. Germline-derived CDR1 and CDR2 are SGHVS and FQNEAQ. V was pared by 0 bases and J by 4 bases, with 18 bases between. Here the CDR3 DNA reads TGTGCCAGCAGCTTAGCGCCTTCCCCCAGGTCTATCTATGGCTACACCTTC. It yields the protein CASSLAPSPRSIYGYTF.

This chain connects TRBV13 to TRBJ2-7; 9 bases are a match to TRBD1. Trimming cost V 5 bases and J 3 bases; bases outside gene matches: 2. The CDR3 is 13 amino acids. The germline CDR1 and CDR2 sequences are PRHDT and FYEKMQ (reference sequence). The DNA of the CDR3 is TGTGCCAGCAGCCTGGGACAGGGCTACGAGCAGTACTTC. It yields the protein CASSLGQGYEQYF. The full variable domain, completed using reference TRBV13 and TRBJ2-7, is AAGVIQSPRHLIKEKRETATLKCYPIPRHDTVYWYQQGPGQDPQFLISFYEKMQSDKGSIPDRFSAQQFSDYHSELNMSSLELGDSALYFCASSLGQGYEQYFGPGTRLTVT.

This clone was detected only a few times. The chain couples TRBV4-3 to TRBJ2-7; possibly TRBD1 for D (5 bases). The germline V and J ends were trimmed by 2 bases and 0 bases, with 8 bases remaining between them. The CDR3 is made up of 14 amino acids. Germline CDR1 LGHNA, CDR2 YSLEER. The CDR3: CASSQLTVSYEQYF. The DNA for the CDR3 is TGCGCCAGCAGCCAACTGACAGTCTCCTACGAGCAGTACTTC.

The rearrangement links TRBV27 to TRBJ2-3, with 14 bases identical to TRBD2. Trimming at V came to 2 bases and at J to 3 bases, leaving 1 base not matched to a gene. This CDR3 spans 16 amino acids. CDR1 MNHEY and CDR2 SMNVEV come from the germline V gene (reference sequence). CDR3 region: CASSLRTSGRTDTQYF. CDR3 DNA sequence: TGTGCCAGCAGTTTACGGACTAGCGGGAGGACAGATACGCAGTATTTT.

Only one count was recorded for this clone. V is TRBV27 and J is TRBJ1-5, with D uncertain. The CDR3 extends over 14 amino acids. Germline-derived CDR1 and CDR2 are MNHEY and SMNVEV (reference sequence). Trimming removed 3 bases at V and 5 bases at J, with 11 bases between. The CDR3: CASSLSLKDQPQHF. The DNA for the CDR3 is TGTGCCAGCAGTTTGTCCCTTAAGGATCAGCCCCAGCATTTT.

This chain links TRBV19 with TRBJ1-1; D unclear. Germline V lookup: CDR1 LNHDA, CDR2 SQIVND (reference sequence). V lost 5 bases to trimming and J lost 1 base, with 11 bases between them. This CDR3 has 14 residues. The CDR3 coding sequence is TGTGCCAGTAGTGGGTACAGAACGAACACTGAAGCTTTCTTT. This translates into CASSGYRTNTEAFF.

The chain couples TRBV6-5 to TRBJ1-1; D gene ambiguous. Germline CDR1 MNHEY, CDR2 SVGAGI. This CDR3 contains 14 residues. Trimming took 2 bases from V and 5 from J, leaving 12 bases between them. CDR3 sequence reads: CASSYGVSGTEAFF. CDR3 coding DNA: TGTGCCAGCAGTTACGGGGTCTCGGGGACTGAAGCTTTCTTT.

The rearrangement joins TRBV6-2 or TRBV6-3 to TRBJ2-7, with D unclear. The V gene's germline CDR1 is MNHEY and CDR2 SVGEGT. The germline V and J ends were trimmed by 3 bases and 4 bases, with 10 bases remaining between them. The CDR3 contains 13 residues. This chain's CDR3 is CASSYNKGYEQYF. The DNA of the CDR3 is TGTGCCAGCAGTTATAATAAGGGTTACGAGCAGTACTTC.

This chain joins TRBV28 and TRBJ1-1; D is ambiguous. The germline V gene has CDR1 MDHEN and CDR2 SYDVKM. Trimming left V 5 bases short and J 2 bases short, with 15 bases between. There are 15 residues in the CDR3. The DNA of the CDR3 is TGTGCCAGCAGTCCCCTGACACGGATTAACACTGAAGCTTTCTTT. Its translation is CASSPLTRINTEAFF.

This chain links TRBV24-1 with TRBJ1-2; D is unresolved. The CDR3 is made up of 11 amino acids. Between the trimmed V and J ends, which lost 7 bases and 5 bases, there was a span of 7 bases. CDR1 and CDR2 from the germline V gene are KGHDR and SFDVKD. The CDR3 here is CATRDLYGYTF. CDR3 DNA sequence: TGTGCCACCAGGGACTTATATGGCTACACCTTC.

V is TRBV7-6 and J is TRBJ2-2; D tentatively reads TRBD1 or TRBD2 (6 bases each). Germline V gene sequence: CDR1 SGHVS, CDR2 FNYEAQ. This CDR3 is built from 17 residues. Trimming shortened V by 3 bases and J by 0 bases, and 14 bases separated the two germline ends. CDR3 sequence (DNA): TGTGCCAGCAGCTTCCTCCGGGGGACAACGAACACCGGGGAGCTGTTTTTT. This gives the protein CASSFLRGTTNTGELFF.

The CDR3, as DNA: TGTGCCAGCAGCAGCGACAGGGCCAATCAGCCCCAGCATTTT. Translation: CASSSDRANQPQHF. This chain joins TRBV21-1 and TRBJ1-5; TRBD1 reflects the table's D call only, with no check against the DNA. TRBV21-1 is termed a pseudogene. CDR3 length: 14 residues.

This clone was picked up a small number of times. The CDR3 loop is CASSWERGGAPYEQYF. Here the CDR3 DNA reads TGCGCCAGCAGCTGGGAGCGAGGGGGGGCACCCTACGAGCAGTACTTC. The chain carries TRBV5-1 and TRBJ2-7; TRBD2 might be the D (7 bases). CDR1 is SGHRS and CDR2 is YFSETQ in the germline V gene. V was cut by 3 bases and J by 2 bases, with 18 bases left in between. This CDR3 is 16 amino acids long. The whole variable domain, filled in from reference TRBV5-1 and TRBJ2-7, reads KAGVTQTPRYLIKTRGQQVTLSCSPISGHRSVSWYQQTPGQGLQFLFEYFSETQRNKGNFPGRFSGRQFSNSRSEMNVSTLELGDSALYLCASSWERGGAPYEQYFGPGTRLTVT.